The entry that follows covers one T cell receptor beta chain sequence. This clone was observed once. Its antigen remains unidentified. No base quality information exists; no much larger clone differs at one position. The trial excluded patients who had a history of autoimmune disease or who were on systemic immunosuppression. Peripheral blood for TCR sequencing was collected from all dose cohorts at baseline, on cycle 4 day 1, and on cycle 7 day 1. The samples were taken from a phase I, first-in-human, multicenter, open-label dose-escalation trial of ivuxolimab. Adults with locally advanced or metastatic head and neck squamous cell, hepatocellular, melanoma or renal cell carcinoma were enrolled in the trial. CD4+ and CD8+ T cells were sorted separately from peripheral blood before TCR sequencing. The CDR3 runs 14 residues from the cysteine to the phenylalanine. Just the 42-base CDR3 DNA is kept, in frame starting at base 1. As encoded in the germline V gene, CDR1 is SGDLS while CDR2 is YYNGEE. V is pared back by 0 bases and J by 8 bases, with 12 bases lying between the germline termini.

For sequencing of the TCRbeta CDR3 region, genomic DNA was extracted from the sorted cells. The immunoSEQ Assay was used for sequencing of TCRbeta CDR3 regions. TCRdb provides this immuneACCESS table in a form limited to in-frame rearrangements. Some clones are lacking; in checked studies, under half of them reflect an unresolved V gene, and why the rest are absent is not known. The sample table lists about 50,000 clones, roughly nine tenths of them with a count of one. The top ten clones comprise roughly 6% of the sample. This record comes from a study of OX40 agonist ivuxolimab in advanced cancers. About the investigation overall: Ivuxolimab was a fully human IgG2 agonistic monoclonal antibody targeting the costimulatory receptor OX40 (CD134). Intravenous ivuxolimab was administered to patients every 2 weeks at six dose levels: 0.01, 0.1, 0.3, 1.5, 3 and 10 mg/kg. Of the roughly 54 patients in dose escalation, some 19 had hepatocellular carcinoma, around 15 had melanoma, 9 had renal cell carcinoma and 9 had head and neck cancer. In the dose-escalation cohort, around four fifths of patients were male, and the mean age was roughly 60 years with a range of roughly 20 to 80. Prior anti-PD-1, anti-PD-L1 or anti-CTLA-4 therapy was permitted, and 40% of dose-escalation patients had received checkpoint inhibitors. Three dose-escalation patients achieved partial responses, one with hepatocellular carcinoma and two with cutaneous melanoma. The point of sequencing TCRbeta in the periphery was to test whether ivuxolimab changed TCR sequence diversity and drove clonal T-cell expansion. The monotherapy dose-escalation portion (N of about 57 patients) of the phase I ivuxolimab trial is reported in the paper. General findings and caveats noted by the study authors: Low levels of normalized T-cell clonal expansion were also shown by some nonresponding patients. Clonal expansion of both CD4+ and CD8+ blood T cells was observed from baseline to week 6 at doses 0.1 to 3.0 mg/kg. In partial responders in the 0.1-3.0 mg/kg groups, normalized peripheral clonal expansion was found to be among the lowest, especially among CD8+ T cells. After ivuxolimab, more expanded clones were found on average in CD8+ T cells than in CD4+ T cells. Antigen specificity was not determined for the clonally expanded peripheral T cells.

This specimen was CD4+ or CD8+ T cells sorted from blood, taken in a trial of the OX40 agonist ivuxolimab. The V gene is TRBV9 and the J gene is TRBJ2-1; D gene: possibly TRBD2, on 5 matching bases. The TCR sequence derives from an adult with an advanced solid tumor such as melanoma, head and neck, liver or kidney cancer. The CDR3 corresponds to CASSVVEGSDEQFF. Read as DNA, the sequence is TGTGCCAGCAGCGTAGTCGAGGGCTCGGATGAGCAGTTCTTC.